The TCR beta chain under discussion was sequenced for a study of cytomegalovirus exposure and HLA in healthy donors. Study-wide points: Rare TCR sequences predominated, though certain public TCRs were found in many donors.

Concerning this clone: The antigen is unknown.

Profiled with immunoSEQ multiplex PCR; TCRdb holds only in-frame clones, not every one. The sample lists some 250,000 clones, 90% occurring once. The material sequenced was PBMCs. This receptor was taken from a woman aged 18-29 years in good health and CMV-seronegative.

Here the CDR3 reads CASSLLGQGGEPQHF. The DNA of the CDR3 is TGTGCCAGCAGCTTATTGGGCCAGGGTGGGGAGCCCCAGCATTTT. V gene TRBV7-6 combines with J gene TRBJ1-5, with D possibly matching TRBD1 (5 bases). This CDR3 has 15 amino acids. Germline values: CDR1 SGHVS, CDR2 FNYEAQ. Trimming removed 2 bases at V and 8 bases at J, with 16 bases between.